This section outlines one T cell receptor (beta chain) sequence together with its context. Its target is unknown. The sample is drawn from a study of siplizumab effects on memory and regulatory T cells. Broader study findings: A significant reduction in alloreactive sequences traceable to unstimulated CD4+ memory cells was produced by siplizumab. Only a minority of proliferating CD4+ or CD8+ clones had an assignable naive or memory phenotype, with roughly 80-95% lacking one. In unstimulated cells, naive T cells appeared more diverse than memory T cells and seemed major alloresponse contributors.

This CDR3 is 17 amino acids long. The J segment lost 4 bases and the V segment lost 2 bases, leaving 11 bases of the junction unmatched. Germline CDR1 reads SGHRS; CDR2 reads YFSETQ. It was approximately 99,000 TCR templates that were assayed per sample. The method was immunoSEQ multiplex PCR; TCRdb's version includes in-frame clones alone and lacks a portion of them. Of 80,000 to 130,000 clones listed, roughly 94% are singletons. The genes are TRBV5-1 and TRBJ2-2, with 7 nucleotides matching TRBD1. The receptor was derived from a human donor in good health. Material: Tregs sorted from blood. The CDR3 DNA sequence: TGCGCCAGCAGCTTAGTTCTTACAGGGGCCATCACCGGGGAGCTGTTTTTT. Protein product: CASSLVLTGAITGELFF.